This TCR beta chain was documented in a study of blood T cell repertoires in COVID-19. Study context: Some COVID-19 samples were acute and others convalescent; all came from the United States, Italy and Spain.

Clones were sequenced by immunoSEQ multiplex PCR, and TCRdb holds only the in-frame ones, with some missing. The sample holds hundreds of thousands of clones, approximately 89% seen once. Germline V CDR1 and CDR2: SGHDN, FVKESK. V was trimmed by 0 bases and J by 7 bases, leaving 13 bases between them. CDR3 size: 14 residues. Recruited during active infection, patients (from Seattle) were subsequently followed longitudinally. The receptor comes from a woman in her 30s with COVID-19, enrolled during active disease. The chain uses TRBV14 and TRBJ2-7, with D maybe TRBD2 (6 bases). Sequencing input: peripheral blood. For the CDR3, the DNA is TGTGCCAGCAGCCAAGATCCCAGGGACTCAGAGCAGTACTTC. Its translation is CASSQDPRDSEQYF. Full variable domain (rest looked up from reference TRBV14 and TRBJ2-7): EAGVTQFPSHSVIEKGQTVTLRCDPISGHDNLYWYRRVMGKEIKFLLHFVKESKQDESGMPNNRFLAERTGGTYSTLKVQPAELEDSGVYFCASSQDPRDSEQYFGPGTRLTVT.